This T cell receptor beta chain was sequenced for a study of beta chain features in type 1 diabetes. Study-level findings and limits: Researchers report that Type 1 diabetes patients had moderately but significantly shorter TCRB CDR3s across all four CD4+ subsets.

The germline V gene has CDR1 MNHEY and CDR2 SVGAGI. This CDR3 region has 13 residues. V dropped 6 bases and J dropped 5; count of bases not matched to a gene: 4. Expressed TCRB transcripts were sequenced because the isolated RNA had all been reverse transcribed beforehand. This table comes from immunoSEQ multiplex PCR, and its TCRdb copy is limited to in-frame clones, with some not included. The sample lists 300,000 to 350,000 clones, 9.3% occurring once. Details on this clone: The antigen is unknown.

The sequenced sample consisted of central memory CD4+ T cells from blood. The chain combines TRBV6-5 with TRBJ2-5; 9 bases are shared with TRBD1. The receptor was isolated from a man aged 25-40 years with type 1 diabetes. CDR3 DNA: TGTGCCAGCAGCCGGGACAGGGACGAGACCCAGTACTTC. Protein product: CASSRDRDETQYF.